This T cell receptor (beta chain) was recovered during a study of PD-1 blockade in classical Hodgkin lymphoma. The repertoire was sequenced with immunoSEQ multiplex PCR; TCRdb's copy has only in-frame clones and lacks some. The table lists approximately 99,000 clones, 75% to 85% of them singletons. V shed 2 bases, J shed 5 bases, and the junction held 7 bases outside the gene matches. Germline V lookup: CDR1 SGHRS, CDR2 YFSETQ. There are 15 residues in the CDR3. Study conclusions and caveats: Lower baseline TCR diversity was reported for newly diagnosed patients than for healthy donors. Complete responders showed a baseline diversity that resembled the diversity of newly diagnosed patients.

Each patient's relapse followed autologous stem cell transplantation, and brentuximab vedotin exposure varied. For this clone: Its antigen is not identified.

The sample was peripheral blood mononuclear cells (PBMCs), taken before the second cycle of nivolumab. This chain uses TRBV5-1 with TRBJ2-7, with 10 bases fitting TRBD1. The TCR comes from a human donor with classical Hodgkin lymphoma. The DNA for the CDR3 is TGCGCCAGCAGCTTCCGGGACAGGGGCTTCGACGAGCAGTACTTC. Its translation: CASSFRDRGFDEQYF.